This entry concerns a single T cell receptor (beta chain). Its binding antigen is unknown. No clone much larger than this one lies a single base away; base qualities are absent. CDR1 and CDR2 are drawn from the germline V gene: SGHDN, FVKESK. The CDR3 sequence holds 16 residues, the cysteine and phenylalanine included. The only DNA kept is the CDR3, 48 bases in frame from the first base. Trimming at the junction amounts to 1 base on V and 0 bases on J, and the germline ends lie 12 bases apart. This entry comes from a study of CD8 T cells in ankylosing spondylitis (dated by TCRdb to about 2017). Background on the whole study: T cell receptor beta repertoires were profiled in healthy donors and ankylosing spondylitis patients so that disease-linked TCR variants could be found. Peripheral blood samples were taken, and synovial fluid was additionally collected from ankylosing spondylitis patients. The whole study cohort included 90 to 120 healthy donors and over 20 ankylosing spondylitis patients. General study outcomes and caveats: Blood from ankylosing spondylitis patients appeared to be characterized by a TCR beta motif made up of under 10 highly homologous amino acid variants. The disease-linked clones were reported to be significantly enriched in matched synovial fluid samples from ankylosing spondylitis patients. Some motif variants had previously been reported in the synovial fluid and blood of reactive arthritis patients, which suggests shared mechanisms of disease initiation. The disease-linked clones had a CD8+ phenotype and were found at relatively low frequencies in peripheral blood.

The reads were generated on an Illumina HiSeq 2500. Quantitative 5'-RACE with molecular barcodes was the method used to prepare the TCR beta libraries. The paper's data handling went like this. A new computational method based on a probabilistic model of VDJ rearrangement was used to identify disease-linked TCR variants. The public sequencing data were trimmed at Q25 with fastp and processed into clonotypes with MiXCR by TCRdb, which kept only in-frame beta chains. Each CDR3 protein appears once, grouped with its most common genes and DNA. The V and J calls were determined by TCRdb, not by the authors. The sample contains roughly 370,000 distinct CDR3 sequences, more than 20% of them found a single time. The ten largest account for around 16% of the sample.

The sample was blood, either unsorted or a sorted T cell fraction (not recorded which). The sequence links TRBV14 to TRBJ1-1, and TRBD1 may be the D gene, going by 6 matching bases. This clonotype was sampled from a male donor with ankylosing spondylitis. The encoded CDR3 is CASSQVSGAVNTEAFF. Here is the DNA: TGTGCCAGCAGCCAAGTGTCAGGGGCCGTGAACACTGAAGCTTTCTTT. Reference TRBV14 and TRBJ1-1 proteins supply the regions before and after the CDR3; the full variable domain is: EAGVTQFPSHSVIEKGQTVTLRCDPISGHDNLYWYRRVMGKEIKFLLHFVKESKQDESGMPNNRFLAERTGGTYSTLKVQPAELEDSGVYFCASSQVSGAVNTEAFFGQGTRLTVV.